The entry that follows covers one T cell receptor beta chain sequence. These data come from a study of response to subunit inactivated influenza vaccine. TCRdb re-analysed the RT-PCR reads in MiXCR, keeping a single row per CDR3 protein. The table records fewer than 350,000 distinct CDR3 sequences, 20% to 25% of them present only once. The sequence was obtained from a man between 50 and 70 years old who received an inactivated influenza vaccine. This material consisted of PBMCs from blood, taken 21 months after vaccination.

CDR3 coding DNA: TGTGCCACCAGCAAGCGGACAGGGGGTTCTGGCACAGATACGCAGTATTTT. It codes for CATSKRTGGSGTDTQYF. This chain uses TRBV15 with TRBJ2-3; 10 positions match TRBD1. J lost 1 base, V lost 4 bases, and 8 bases had no gene match. Per germline, CDR1 LNHNV and CDR2 YYDKDF (reference sequence). The CDR3 covers 17 residues.